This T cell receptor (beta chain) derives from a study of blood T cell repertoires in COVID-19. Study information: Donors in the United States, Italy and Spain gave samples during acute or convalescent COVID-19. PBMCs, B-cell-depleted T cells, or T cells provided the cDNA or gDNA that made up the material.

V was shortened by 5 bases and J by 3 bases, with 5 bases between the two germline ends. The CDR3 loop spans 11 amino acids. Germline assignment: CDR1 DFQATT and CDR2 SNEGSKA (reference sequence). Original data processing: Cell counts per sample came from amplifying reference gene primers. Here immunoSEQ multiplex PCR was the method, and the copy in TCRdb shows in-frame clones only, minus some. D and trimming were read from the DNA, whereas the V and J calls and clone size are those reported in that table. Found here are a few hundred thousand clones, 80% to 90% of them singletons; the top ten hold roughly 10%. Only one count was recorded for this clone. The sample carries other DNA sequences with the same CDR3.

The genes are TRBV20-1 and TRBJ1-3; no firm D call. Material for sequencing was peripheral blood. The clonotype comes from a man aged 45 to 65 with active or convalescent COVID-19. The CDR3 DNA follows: TGCAGTGCTCCTGTTGGAAACACCATATATTTT. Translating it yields CSAPVGNTIYF.